The clone carrying this T cell receptor beta chain turned up a few times. Its antigen is as yet unknown. There are 13 residues in the CDR3. Between the trimmed V and J ends, which lost 4 bases and 8 bases, there was a span of 13 bases. The germline CDR1 and CDR2 sequences are SGDLS and YYNGEE. Employing constant-segment primers, 5'RACE generated TCR alpha and TCR beta cDNA libraries bearing sample barcodes and UMIs. In TCRdb, the 5' RACE reads were re-called with MiXCR into one record per CDR3 protein. The data show roughly 410,000 distinct CDR3 sequences, 20% to 25% seen once. The data stem from a study of T-cell memory formation after mild COVID-19. Across the whole study: Largely donor-specific sequence clusters came from a couple of donors. Regarding the study as a whole: CD4+ contracting clones lay mainly in CM and EM, CD8+ ones in EMRA.

The origin of this receptor is an adult woman who had mild COVID-19 (a few samples of this study predate the infection). Cell type and time point are not known. The specimen sequenced was PBMCs or a T cell subset sorted from them (not recorded which). The chain has TRBV9 and TRBJ2-1; D not certain. CDR3 amino acids: CASSPQRLDEQFF. CDR3 DNA sequence: TGTGCCAGCAGCCCTCAAAGACTGGATGAGCAGTTCTTC.